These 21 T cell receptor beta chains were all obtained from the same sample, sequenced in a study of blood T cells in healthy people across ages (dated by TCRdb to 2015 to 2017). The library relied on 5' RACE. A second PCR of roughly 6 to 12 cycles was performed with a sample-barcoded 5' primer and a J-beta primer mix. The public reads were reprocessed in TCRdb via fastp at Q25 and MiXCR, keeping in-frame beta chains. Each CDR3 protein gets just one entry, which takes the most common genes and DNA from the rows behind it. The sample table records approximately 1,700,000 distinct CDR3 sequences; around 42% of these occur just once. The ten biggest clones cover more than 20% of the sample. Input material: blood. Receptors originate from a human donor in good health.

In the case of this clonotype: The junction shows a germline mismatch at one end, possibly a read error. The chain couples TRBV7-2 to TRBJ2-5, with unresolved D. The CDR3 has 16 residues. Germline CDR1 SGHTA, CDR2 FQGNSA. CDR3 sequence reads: CAGSPDQRTAQETQYF. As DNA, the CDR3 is TGTGCCGGCAGCCCTGATCAAAGGACGGCCCAAGAGACCCAGTACTTC.

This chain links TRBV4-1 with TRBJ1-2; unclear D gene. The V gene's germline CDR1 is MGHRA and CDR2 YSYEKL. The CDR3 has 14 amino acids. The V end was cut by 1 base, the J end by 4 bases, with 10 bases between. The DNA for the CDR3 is TGCGCCAGCAGCCAAGCGGGCAGGACCTATGGCTACACCTTC. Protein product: CASSQAGRTYGYTF.

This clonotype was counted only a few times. The chain's CDR3 is CASSTPTSTGEQFF. DNA of the CDR3: TGTGCCAGCAGTACGCCCACTAGCACGGGTGAGCAGTTCTTC. V usage is TRBV6-5 and J usage is TRBJ2-1; TRBD2 is a possible D gene (6 bases). The V and J ends lost 5 bases and 9 bases respectively, with 17 bases between them. Germline V lookup: CDR1 MNHEY, CDR2 SVGAGI. The CDR3 has 14 residues.

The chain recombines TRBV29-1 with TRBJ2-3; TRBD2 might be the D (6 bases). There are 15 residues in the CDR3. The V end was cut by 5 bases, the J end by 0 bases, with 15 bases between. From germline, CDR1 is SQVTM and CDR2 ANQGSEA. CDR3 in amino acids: CSVSPGGRSTDTQYF. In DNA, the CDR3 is TGCAGCGTTTCCCCCGGGGGAAGGAGCACAGATACGCAGTATTTT.

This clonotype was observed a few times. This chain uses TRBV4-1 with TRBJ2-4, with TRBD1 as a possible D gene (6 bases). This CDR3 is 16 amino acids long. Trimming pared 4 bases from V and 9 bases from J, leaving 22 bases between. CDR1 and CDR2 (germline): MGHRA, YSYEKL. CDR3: CASSPAPDSHGGIQYF. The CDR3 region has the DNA TGCGCCAGCAGCCCAGCGCCGGACAGCCATGGAGGCATTCAGTACTTC.

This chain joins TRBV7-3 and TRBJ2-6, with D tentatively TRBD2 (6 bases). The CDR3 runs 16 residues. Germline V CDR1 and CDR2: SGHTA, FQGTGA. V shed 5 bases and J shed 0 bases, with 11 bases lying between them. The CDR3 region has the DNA TGTGCCAGCAGCCGGAGCGGGTCCTCTGGGGCCAACGTCCTGACTTTC. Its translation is CASSRSGSSGANVLTF.

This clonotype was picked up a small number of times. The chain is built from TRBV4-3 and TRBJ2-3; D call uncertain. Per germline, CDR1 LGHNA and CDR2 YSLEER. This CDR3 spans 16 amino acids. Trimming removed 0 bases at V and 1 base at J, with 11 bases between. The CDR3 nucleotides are TGCGCCAGCAGCCAAGATGGGCCTGGAGGCACAGATACGCAGTATTTT. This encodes CASSQDGPGGTDTQYF.

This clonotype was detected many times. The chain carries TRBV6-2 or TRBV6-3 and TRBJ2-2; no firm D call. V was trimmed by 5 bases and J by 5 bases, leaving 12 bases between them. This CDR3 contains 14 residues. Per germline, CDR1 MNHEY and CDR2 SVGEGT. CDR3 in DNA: TGTGCCAGCAGTGAAAGGACCGAAACCGGGGAGCTGTTTTTT. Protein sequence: CASSERTETGELFF.

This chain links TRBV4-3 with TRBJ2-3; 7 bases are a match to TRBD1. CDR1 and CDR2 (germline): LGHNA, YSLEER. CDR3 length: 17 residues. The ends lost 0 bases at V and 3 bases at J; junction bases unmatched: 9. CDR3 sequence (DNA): TGCGCCAGCAGCCAAGATAAGTTTTCAGGGGGAACAGATACGCAGTATTTT. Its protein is CASSQDKFSGGTDTQYF.

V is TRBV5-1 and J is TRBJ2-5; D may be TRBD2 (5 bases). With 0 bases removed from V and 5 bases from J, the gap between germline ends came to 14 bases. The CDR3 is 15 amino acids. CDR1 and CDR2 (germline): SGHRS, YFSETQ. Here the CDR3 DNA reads TGCGCCAGCAGCTTGGAGCGGCTAGCCGGGGAGACCCAGTACTTC. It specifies CASSLERLAGETQYF.

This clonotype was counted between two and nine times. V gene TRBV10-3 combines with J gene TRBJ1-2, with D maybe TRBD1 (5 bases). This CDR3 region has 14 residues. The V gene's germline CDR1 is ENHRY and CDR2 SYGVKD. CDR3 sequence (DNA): TGTTCCACGGCAGGGAGCCCTTCGTCCTATGGCTACACCTTC. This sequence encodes CSTAGSPSSYGYTF.

The CDR3 reads CASSRRQGYTDTQYF. In DNA form, the CDR3 reads TGCGCCAGCAGCCGTCGACAGGGATACACAGATACGCAGTATTTT. The chain employs TRBV4-3 and TRBJ2-3; 7 nucleotides agree with TRBD1. Germline values: CDR1 LGHNA, CDR2 YSLEER. V shed 4 bases, J shed 2 bases, and the junction held 6 bases outside the gene matches. The CDR3 extends over 15 amino acids.

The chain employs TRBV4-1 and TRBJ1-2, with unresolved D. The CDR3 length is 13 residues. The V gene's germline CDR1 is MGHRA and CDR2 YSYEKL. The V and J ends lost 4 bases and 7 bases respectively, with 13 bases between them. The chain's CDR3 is CASSPGHVGGYTF. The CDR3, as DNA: TGCGCCAGCAGCCCAGGCCATGTCGGTGGCTACACCTTC.

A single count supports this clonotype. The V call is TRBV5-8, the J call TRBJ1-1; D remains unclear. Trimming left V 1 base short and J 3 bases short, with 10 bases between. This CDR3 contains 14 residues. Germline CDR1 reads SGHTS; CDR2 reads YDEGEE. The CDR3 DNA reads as TGTGCCAGCAGCTTGCCAAACCAGCACACTGAAGCTTTCTTT. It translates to CASSLPNQHTEAFF.

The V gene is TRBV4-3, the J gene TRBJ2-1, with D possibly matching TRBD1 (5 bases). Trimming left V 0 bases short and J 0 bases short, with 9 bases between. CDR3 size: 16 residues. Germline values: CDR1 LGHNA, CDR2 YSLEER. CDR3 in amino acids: CASSQEDRSSYNEQFF. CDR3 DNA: TGCGCCAGCAGCCAAGAAGACAGAAGCTCCTACAATGAGCAGTTCTTC.

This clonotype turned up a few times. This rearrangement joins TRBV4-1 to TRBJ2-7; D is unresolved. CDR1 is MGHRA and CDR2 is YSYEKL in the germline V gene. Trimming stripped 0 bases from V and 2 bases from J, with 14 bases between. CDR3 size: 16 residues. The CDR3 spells CASSQDRRLGAYEQYF. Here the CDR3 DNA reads TGCGCCAGCAGCCAAGATCGCAGACTTGGCGCCTACGAGCAGTACTTC.

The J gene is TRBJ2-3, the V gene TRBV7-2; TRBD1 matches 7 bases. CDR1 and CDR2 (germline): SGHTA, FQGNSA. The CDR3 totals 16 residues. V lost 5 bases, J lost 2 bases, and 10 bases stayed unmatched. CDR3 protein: CASSLDTGQATDTQYF. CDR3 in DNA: TGTGCCAGCAGCCTCGATACCGGACAGGCCACAGATACGCAGTATTTT.

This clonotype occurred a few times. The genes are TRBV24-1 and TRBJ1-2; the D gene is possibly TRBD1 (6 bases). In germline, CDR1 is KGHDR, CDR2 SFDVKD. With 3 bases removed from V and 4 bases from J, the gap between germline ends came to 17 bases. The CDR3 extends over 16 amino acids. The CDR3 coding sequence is TGTGCCACCAGTGATCCTGGACAGTCGGAAACCTATGGCTACACCTTC. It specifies CATSDPGQSETYGYTF.

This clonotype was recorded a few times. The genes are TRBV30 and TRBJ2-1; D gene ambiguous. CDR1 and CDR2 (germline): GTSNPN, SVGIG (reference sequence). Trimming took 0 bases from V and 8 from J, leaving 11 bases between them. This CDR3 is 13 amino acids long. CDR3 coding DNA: TGTGCCTGGAGTGTGTCTCTATCTCATGAGCAGTTCTTC. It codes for CAWSVSLSHEQFF.

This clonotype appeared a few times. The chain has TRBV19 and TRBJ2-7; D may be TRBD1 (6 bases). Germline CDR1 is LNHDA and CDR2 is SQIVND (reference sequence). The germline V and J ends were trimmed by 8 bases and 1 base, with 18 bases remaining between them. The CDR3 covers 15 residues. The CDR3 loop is CASQRTGQPSYEQYF. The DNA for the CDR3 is TGTGCCAGTCAGCGAACGGGACAACCTTCCTACGAGCAGTACTTC.

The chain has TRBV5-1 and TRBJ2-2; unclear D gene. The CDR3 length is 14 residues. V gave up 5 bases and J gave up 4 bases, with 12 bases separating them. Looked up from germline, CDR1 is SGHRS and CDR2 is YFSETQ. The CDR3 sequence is CASSLEPATGELFF. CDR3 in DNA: TGCGCCAGCAGTCTGGAGCCGGCCACCGGGGAGCTGTTTTTT.